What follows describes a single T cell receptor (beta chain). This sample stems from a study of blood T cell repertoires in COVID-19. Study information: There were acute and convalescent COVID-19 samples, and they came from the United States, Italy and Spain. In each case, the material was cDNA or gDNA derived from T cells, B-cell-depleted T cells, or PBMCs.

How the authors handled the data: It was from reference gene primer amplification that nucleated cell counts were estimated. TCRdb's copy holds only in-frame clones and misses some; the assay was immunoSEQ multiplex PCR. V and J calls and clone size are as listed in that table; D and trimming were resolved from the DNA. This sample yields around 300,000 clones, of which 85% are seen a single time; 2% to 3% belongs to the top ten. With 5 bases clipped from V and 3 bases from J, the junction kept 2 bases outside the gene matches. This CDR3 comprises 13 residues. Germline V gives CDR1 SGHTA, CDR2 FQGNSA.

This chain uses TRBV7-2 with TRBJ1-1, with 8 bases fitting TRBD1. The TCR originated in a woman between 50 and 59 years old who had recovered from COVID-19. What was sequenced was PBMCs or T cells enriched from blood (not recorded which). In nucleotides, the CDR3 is TGTGCCAGCAGCCTGACAGGGGACACTGAAGCTTTCTTT. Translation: CASSLTGDTEAFF.